This T cell receptor beta chain was observed in a study of cytotoxic CD8 clonotypes in ibrutinib-treated CLL. CDR1 and CDR2 from the germline V gene are SGHAT and FQNNGV. This CDR3 spans 15 amino acids. The ends lost 0 bases at V and 9 bases at J; junction bases unmatched: 2. In the case of this clone: Antigen unknown.

Findings and limits, study-wide: An increase in clonality occurred at ibrutinib response, followed by a return toward baseline at progression. The times at which samples were taken varied between sustained-remission and progressing patients. Public clonotypes showed up rarely, and on treatment they shrank or held steady.

The intended depth for sequencing was 1 in 200,000 to 1 in 1 million T cells. Measured with immunoSEQ multiplex PCR; TCRdb has only the in-frame clones, and not every one. The table shows 50,000 or so clones, with roughly three fifths occurring only once. This TCR was recovered from a human donor with chronic lymphocytic leukemia. The chain has TRBV11-2 and TRBJ1-6, with TRBD1 matching 10 bases. The sequences come from PBMCs, collected after 24 months of ibrutinib treatment. In DNA form, the CDR3 reads TGTGCCAGCAGCTTAGAAGGGACAGGGGTTTCACCCCTCCACTTT. It is translated as CASSLEGTGVSPLHF.